This TCR beta chain was sequenced during a study of cytomegalovirus exposure and HLA in healthy donors. Study background: Most genotyped donors, roughly 80% of about 430, had Caucasian-associated genetic ancestry.

It was healthy bone marrow donors who served as donors. Amplification used 60 Vbeta primers and 13 Jbeta primers. Clones were sequenced by immunoSEQ multiplex PCR, and TCRdb holds only the in-frame ones, with some missing. Reported are 90,000 to 150,000 clones; the ten largest clones contain around 3.6%. CDR1 and CDR2 from the germline V gene are MNHEY and SMNVEV (reference sequence). The CDR3 totals 13 residues. Between the trimmed V and J ends, which lost 3 bases and 4 bases, there was a span of 9 bases. The specimen sequenced was PBMCs. This chain connects TRBV27 to TRBJ1-1; D is undetermined. The receptor was derived from a young man in good health and CMV-seronegative. The CDR3 DNA is TGTGCCAGCAGTTTCGGGGAAGGCACTGAAGCTTTCTTT. It specifies CASSFGEGTEAFF.